This entry concerns a single T cell receptor (beta chain). The sample comes from a study of blood T cell repertoires in COVID-19. The wider study: The origin of the acute and convalescent COVID-19 samples was the United States, Italy and Spain. PBMCs, B-cell-depleted T cells, or T cells provided the cDNA or gDNA that made up the material.

In the authors' workflow: Estimation of nucleated cell counts relied on the amplification of reference gene primers. Produced via immunoSEQ multiplex PCR; TCRdb's table is partial and in-frame only. Clonal size and the V and J genes are those of that table, whereas D and trimming came from the DNA. This repertoire shows about 220,000 clones, around 81% found once; its top ten account for around 7.3%. Germline V gene sequence: CDR1 MNHNS, CDR2 SASEGT. The CDR3 is made up of 17 amino acids. J lost 1 base, V lost 2 bases, and 7 bases had no gene match. Sequences were obtained from peripheral blood. The clonotype originates from a woman aged 65 to 85 with acute or convalescent COVID-19. The chain links TRBV6-1 to TRBJ2-5, with 10 bases that match TRBD2. DNA of the CDR3: TGTGCCAGCAGTGAATCGGGGCTAGCGGGGGCCCAAGAGACCCAGTACTTC. Translation gives CASSESGLAGAQETQYF.